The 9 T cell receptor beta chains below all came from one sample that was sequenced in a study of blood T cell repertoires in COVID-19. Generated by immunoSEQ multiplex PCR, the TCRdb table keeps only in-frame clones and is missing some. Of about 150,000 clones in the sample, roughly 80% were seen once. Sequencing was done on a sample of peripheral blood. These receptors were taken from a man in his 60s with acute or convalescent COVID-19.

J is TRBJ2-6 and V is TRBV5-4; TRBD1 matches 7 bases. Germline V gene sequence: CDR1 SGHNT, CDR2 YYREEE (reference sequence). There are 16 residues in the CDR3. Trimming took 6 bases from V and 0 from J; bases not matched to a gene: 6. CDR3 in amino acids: CASNRQGSSGANVLTF. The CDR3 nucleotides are TGTGCCAGCAACCGACAGGGTTCCTCTGGGGCCAACGTCCTGACTTTC.

The CDR3 region has the DNA TGTGCCAGCAGCCAACTCGGGGAGAGGACTAATGAAAAACTGTTTTTT. Protein product: CASSQLGERTNEKLFF. The rearrangement links TRBV3-1 (or the pseudogene TRBV3-2) to TRBJ1-4; D is undetermined. Germline lookup yields CDR1 LGHDT and CDR2 YNNKEL (reference sequence). V was pared by 2 bases and J by 2 bases, with 12 bases between. The length of the CDR3 is 16 residues.

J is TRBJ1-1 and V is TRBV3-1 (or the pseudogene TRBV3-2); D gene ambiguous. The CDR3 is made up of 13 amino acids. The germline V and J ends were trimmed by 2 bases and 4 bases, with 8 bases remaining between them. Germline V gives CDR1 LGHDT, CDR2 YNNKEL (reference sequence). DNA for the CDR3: TGTGCCAGCAGCCAACTCATTAGCACTGAAGCTTTCTTT. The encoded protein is CASSQLISTEAFF.

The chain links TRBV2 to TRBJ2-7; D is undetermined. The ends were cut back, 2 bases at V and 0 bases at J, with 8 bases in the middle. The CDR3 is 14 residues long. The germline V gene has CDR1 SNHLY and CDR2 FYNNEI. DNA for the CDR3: TGTGCCAGCAGTGAACAAGGCGGCTCCTACGAGCAGTACTTC. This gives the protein CASSEQGGSYEQYF.

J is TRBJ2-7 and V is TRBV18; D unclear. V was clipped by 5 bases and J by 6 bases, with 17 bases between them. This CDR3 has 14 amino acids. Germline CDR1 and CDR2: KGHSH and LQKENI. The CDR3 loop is CASSVVASAPEQYF. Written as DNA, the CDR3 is TGTGCCAGCTCAGTAGTGGCCAGCGCCCCCGAGCAGTACTTC.

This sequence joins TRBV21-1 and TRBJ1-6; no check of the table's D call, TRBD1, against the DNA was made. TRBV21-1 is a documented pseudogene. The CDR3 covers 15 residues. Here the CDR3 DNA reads TGTGCCAGCAGCACGGGACAGTCACATAATTCACCCCTCCACTTT. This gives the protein CASSTGQSHNSPLHF.

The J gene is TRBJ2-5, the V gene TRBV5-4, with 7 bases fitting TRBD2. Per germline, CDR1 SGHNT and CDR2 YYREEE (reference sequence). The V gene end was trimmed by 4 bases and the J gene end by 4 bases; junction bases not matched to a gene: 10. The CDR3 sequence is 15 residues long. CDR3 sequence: CASSLSPSSGETQYF. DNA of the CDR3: TGTGCCAGCAGCCTGAGTCCGTCTAGCGGAGAGACCCAGTACTTC.

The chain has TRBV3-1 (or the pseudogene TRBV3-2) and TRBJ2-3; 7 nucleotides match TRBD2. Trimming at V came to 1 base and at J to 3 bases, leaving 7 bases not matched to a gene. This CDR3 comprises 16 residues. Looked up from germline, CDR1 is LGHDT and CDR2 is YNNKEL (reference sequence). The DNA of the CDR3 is TGTGCCAGCAGCCAAGGAGCGGGAAGGCGGACAGATACGCAGTATTTT. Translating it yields CASSQGAGRRTDTQYF.

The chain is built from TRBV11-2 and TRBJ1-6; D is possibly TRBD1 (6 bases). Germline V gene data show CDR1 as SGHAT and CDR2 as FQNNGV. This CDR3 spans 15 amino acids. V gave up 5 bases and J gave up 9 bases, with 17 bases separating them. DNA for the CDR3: TGTGCCAGCAGCCCGGGACACCCGGGGGGTTCACCCCTCCACTTT. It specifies CASSPGHPGGSPLHF.